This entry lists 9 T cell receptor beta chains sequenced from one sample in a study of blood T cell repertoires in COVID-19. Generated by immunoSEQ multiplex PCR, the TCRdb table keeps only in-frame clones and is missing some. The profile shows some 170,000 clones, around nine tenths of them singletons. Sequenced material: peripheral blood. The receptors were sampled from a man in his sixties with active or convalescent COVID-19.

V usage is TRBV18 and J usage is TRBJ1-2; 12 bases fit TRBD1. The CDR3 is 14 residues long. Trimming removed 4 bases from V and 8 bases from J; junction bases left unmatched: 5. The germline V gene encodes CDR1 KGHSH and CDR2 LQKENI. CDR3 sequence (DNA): TGTGCCAGCTCACGGGACAGGGGGCCAGAAGGCTACACCTTC. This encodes CASSRDRGPEGYTF.

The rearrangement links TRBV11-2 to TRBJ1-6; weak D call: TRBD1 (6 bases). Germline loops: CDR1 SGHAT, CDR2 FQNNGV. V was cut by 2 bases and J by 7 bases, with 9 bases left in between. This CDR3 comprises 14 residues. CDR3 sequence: CASSLLDRNSPLHF. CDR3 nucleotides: TGTGCCAGCAGCTTATTGGACAGAAATTCACCCCTCCACTTT.

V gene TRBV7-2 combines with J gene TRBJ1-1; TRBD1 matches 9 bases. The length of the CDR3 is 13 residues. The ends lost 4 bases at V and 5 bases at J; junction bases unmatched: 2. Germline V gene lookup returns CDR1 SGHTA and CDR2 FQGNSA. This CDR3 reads CASSYGQGTEAFF. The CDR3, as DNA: TGTGCCAGCAGCTACGGACAGGGGACTGAAGCTTTCTTT.

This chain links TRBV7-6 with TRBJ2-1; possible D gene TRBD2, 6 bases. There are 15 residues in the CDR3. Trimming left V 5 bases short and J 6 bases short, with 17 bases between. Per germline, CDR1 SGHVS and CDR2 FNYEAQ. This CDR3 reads CASSPSGRSGNEQFF. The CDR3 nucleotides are TGTGCCAGCAGCCCTAGTGGGAGGTCCGGCAATGAGCAGTTCTTC.

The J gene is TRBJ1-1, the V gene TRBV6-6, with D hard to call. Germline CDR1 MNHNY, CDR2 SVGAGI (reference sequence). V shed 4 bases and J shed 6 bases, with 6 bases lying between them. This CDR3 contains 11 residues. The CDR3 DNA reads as TGTGCCAGCAGTTTCCAATCTGAAGCTTTCTTT. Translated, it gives CASSFQSEAFF.

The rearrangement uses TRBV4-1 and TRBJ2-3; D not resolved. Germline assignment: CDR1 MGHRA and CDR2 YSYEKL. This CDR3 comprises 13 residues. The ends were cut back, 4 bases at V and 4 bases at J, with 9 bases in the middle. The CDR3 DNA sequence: TGCGCCAGCAGCCCCACGGCGGCAGATACGCAGTATTTT. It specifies CASSPTAADTQYF.

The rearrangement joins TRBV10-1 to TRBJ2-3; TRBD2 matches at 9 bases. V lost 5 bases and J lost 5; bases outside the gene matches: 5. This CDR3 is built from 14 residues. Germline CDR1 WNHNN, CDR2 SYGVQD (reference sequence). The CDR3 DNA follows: TGCGCCAGCAGTCATTCTAGCGGGGAAGATACGCAGTATTTT. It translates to CASSHSSGEDTQYF.

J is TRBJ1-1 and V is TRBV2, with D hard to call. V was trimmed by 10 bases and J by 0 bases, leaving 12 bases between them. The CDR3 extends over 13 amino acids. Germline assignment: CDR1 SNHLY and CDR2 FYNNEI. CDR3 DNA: TGTGCCACCCAGGCCCACGTGAACACTGAAGCTTTCTTT. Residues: CATQAHVNTEAFF. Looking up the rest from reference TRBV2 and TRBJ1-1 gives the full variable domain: EPEVTQTPSHQVTQMGQEVILRCVPISNHLYFYWYRQILGQKVEFLVSFYNNEISEKSEIFDDQFSVERPDGSNFTLKIRSTKLEDSAMYFCATQAHVNTEAFFGQGTRLTVV.

The CDR3 region has the DNA TGTGCCATCAGTGAGTCGAGGAGGACAGACTATGGCTACACCTTC. Its translation is CAISESRRTDYGYTF. This rearrangement joins TRBV10-3 to TRBJ1-2; tentative D call: TRBD1 (6 bases). Germline V gene lookup returns CDR1 ENHRY and CDR2 SYGVKD. This CDR3 has 15 residues. V lost 0 bases, J lost 3 bases, and 11 bases lay in between.